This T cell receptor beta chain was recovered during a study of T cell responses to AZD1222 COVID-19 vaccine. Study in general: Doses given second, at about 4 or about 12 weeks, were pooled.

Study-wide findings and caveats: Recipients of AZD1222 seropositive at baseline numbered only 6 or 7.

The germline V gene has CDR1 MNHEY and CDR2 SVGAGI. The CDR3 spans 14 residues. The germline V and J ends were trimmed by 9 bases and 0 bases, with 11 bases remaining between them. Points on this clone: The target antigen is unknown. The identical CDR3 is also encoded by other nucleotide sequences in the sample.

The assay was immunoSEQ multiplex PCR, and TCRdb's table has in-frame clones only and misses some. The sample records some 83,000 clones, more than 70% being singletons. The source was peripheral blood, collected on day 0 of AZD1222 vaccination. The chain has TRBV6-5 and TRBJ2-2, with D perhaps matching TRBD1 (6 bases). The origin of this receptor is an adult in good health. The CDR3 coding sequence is TGTGCCAGTCACCGGACAGCGAACACCGGGGAGCTGTTTTTT. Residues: CASHRTANTGELFF.